This T cell receptor beta chain is from a study of spatial heterogeneity in lung cancer. Study-level background: Among detected sequences, beta-chain ones consistently exceeded alpha-chain ones in number. Broader study findings: Blood carried ubiquitous expanded tumor TCRs more at resection than follow-up.

This CDR3 has 14 residues. Germline CDR1 is MDHEN and CDR2 is SYDVKM. Trimming removed 1 base from V and 7 bases from J, with 10 bases in between. On each TCR cDNA molecule, a unique molecular identifier was present. Each CDR3 protein gets one entry after TCRdb re-called the 5' RACE reads with MiXCR. The table shows roughly 10,000 distinct CDR3 sequences, with 6.3% occurring only once. At least ten counts were recorded for this clonotype. Its target is not known. This beta chain slipped into a library made for alpha chains as a stray read, so its size is not meaningful. Time point meaning: sample taken at primary tumor resection. Sequencing of whole RNA from tumor, nontumor lung or frozen PBMC involved no sorting. The cohort: over 65 early-stage, untreated non-small cell lung cancer patients.

This receptor was taken from a male donor with early-stage non-small cell lung cancer. V and J are TRBV28 and TRBJ2-2; D possibly matches TRBD1 or TRBD2 (5 bases each). This specimen consisted of PBMCs, obtained at surgery. CDR3 loop: CASSLLGEGGELFF. The CDR3 region has the DNA TGTGCCAGCAGTTTATTGGGGGAAGGCGGGGAGCTGTTTTTT.